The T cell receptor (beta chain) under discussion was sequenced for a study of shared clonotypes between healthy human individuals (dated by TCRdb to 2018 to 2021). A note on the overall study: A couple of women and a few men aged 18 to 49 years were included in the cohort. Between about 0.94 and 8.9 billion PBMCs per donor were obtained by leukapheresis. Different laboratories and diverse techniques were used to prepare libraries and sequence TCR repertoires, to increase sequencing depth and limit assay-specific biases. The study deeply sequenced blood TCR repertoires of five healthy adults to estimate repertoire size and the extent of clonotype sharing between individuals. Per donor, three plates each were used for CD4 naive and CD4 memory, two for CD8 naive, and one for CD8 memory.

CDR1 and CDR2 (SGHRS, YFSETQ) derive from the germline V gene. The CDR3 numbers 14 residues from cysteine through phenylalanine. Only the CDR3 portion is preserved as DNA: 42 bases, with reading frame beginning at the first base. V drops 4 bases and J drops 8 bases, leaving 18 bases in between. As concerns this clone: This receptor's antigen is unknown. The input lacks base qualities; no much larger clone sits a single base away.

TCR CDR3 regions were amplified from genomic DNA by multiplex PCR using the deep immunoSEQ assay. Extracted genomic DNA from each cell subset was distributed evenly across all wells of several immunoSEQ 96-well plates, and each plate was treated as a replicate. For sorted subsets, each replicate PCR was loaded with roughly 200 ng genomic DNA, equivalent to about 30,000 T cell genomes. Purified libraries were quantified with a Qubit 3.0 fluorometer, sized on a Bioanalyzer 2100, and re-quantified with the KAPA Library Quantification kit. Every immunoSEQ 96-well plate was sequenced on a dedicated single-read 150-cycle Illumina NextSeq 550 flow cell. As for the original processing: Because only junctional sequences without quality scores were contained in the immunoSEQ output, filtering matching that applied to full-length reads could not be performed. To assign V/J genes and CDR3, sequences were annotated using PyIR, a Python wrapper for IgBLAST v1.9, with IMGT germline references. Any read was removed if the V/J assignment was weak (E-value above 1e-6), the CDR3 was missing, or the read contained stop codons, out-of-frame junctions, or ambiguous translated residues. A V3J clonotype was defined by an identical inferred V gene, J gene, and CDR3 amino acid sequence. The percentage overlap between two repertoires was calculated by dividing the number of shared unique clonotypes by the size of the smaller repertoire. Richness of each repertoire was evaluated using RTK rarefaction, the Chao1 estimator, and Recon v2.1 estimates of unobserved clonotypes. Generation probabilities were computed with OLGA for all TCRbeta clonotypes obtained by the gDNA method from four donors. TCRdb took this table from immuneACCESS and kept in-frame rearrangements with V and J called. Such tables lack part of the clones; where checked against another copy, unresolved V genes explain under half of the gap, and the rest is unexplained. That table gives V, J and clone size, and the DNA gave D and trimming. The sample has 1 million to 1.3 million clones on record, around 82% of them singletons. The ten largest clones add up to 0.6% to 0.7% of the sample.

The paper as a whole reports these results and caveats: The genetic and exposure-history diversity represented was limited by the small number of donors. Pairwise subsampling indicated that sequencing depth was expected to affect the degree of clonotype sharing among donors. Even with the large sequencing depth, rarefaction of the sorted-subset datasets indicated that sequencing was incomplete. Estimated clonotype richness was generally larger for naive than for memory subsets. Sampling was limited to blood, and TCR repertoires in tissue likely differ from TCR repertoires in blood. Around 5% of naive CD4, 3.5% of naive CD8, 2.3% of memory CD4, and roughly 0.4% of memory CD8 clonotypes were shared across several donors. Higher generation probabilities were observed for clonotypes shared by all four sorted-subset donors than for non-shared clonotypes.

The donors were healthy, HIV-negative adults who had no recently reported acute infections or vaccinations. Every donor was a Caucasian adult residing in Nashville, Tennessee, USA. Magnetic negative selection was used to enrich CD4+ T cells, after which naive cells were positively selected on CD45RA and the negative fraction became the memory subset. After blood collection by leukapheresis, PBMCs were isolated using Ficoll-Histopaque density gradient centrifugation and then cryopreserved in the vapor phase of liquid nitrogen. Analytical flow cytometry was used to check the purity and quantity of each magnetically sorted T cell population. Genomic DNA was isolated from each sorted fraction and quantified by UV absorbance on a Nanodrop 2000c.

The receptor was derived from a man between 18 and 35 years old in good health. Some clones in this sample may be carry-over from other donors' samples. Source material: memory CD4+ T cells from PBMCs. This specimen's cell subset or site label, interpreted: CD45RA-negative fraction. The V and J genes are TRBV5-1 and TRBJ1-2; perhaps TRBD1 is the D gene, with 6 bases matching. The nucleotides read TGCGCCAGCAGCCCTACAAACAGGGACTGGGGCTACACCTTC. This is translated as CASSPTNRDWGYTF.